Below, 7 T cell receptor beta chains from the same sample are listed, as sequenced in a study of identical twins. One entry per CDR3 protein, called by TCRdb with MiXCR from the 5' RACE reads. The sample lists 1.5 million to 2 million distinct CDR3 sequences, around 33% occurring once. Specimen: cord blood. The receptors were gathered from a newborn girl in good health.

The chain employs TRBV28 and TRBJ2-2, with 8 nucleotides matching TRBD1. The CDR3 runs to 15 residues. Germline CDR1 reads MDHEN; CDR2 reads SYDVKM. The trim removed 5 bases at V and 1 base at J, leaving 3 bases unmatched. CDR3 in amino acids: CASSRDRWNTGELFF. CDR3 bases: TGTGCCAGCAGTCGGGACAGGTGGAACACCGGGGAGCTGTTTTTT. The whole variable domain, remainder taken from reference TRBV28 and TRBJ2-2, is DVKVTQSSRYLVKRTGEKVFLECVQDMDHENMFWYRQDPGLGLRLIYFSYDVKMKEKGDIPEGYSVSREKKERFSLILESASTNQTSMYLCASSRDRWNTGELFFGEGSRLTVL.

CDR3 coding DNA: TGTGCCAGCAGTTTCCCCGGACTAGGGGGAAACATTCAGTACTTC. It encodes CASSFPGLGGNIQYF. The chain joins TRBV28 to TRBJ2-4, with D maybe TRBD2 (7 bases). CDR3 size: 15 residues. Looked up from germline, CDR1 is MDHEN and CDR2 is SYDVKM. The V end lost 3 bases, the J end lost 6 bases, and 15 bases lay between the germline ends.

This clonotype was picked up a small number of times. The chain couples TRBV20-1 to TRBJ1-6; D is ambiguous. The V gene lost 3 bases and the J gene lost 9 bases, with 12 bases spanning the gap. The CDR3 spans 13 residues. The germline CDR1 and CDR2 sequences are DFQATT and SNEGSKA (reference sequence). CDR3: CSASERVVSPLHF. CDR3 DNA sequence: TGCAGTGCTAGTGAAAGGGTGGTTTCACCCCTCCACTTT.

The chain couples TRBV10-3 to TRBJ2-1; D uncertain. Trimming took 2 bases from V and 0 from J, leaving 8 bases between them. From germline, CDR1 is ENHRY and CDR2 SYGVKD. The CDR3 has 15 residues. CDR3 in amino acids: CAISEPQLSYNEQFF. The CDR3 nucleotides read TGTGCCATCAGTGAGCCACAGCTCTCCTACAATGAGCAGTTCTTC.

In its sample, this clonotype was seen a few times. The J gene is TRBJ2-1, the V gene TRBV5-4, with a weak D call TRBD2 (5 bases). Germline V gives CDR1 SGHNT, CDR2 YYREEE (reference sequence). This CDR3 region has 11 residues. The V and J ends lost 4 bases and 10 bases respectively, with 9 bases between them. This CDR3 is CASSTRLEQFF. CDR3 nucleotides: TGTGCCAGCAGCACCCGACTAGAGCAGTTCTTC.

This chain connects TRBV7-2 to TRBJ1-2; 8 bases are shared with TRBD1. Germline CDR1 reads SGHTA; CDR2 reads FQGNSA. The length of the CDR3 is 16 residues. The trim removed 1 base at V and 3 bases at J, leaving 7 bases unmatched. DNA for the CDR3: TGTGCCAGCAGCTTAGTAGGAGCAGGGGGCTACTATGGCTACACCTTC. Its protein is CASSLVGAGGYYGYTF.

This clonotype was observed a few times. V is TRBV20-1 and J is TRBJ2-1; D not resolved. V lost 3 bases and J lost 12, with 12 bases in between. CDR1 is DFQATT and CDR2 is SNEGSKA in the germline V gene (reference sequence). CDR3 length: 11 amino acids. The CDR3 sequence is CSARQLGLQFF. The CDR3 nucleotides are TGCAGTGCTAGGCAGCTAGGTCTGCAGTTCTTC.